The 22 T cell receptor beta chains below all came from one sample that was sequenced in a study of PD-L1 blockade in urothelial cancer. Indicated time point: pretreatment peripheral blood. Some clones are missing from TCRdb's copy, which holds only in-frame ones; the method was immunoSEQ multiplex PCR. The sample lists more than 45,000 clones, about 81% seen once, with under 2% in the top ten. The specimen comprised PBMCs, sampled around atezolizumab (anti-PD-L1) treatment. The receptor set was obtained from a man between 45 and 60 years old with urothelial cancer.

The rearrangement uses TRBV28 and TRBJ2-3; no reliable D call. The CDR3 has 12 residues. V was trimmed by 3 bases and J by 8 bases, leaving 9 bases between them. Germline values: CDR1 MDHEN, CDR2 SYDVKM. The CDR3 loop is CASSFYSGTQYF. The CDR3 nucleotides read TGTGCCAGCAGTTTTTATTCGGGTACGCAGTATTTT.

This chain joins TRBV19 and TRBJ1-2; D not certain. The V end lost 3 bases, the J end lost 8 bases, and 16 bases lay between the germline ends. CDR1 and CDR2 (germline): LNHDA, SQIVND (reference sequence). There are 14 residues in the CDR3. The CDR3 bases are TGTGCCAGTAGTATCCCCGTGGCAGGTCGGGGCTACACCTTC. It yields the protein CASSIPVAGRGYTF.

V and J are TRBV5-1 and TRBJ2-1, with TRBD1 matching 9 bases. The CDR3 length is 16 residues. Trimming at V came to 4 bases and at J to 7 bases, leaving 12 bases not matched to a gene. CDR1 is SGHRS and CDR2 is YFSETQ in the germline V gene. DNA of the CDR3: TGCGCCAGCAGCCTCGACGGGACAGGGATCGGGAATGAGCAGTTCTTC. Its protein is CASSLDGTGIGNEQFF.

The rearrangement joins TRBV15 to TRBJ2-1, with 10 bases lining up with TRBD2. The CDR3 is 14 residues long. V trimming: 3 bases; J trimming: 4 bases; junction bases outside the gene matches: 0. Germline V gene sequence: CDR1 LNHNV, CDR2 YYDKDF (reference sequence). This CDR3 reads CATSSSGRYNEQFF. In DNA form, the CDR3 reads TGTGCCACCAGCAGTAGCGGGAGGTACAATGAGCAGTTCTTC.

In regard to this clone: This may stem from a read error, because a much larger clone lies one nucleotide away. The chain joins TRBV27 to TRBJ1-6, with 7 bases that match TRBD1. In germline, CDR1 is MNHEY, CDR2 SMNVEV (reference sequence). This CDR3 region has 16 residues. The CDR3 here is CASTRQGPRGNLPLHF. DNA for the CDR3: TGTGCCAGCACGCGACAGGGCCCACGGGGGAATTTACCCCTCCACTTT.

The J gene is TRBJ1-2, the V gene TRBV19; no definite D call. This CDR3 is 18 amino acids long. V shed 11 bases and J shed 0 bases, with 28 bases lying between them. The germline V gene encodes CDR1 LNHDA and CDR2 SQIVND (reference sequence). As DNA, the CDR3 is TGTGCCGTGAATCGTCAGGCACGGCGAAATTACACTAACTATGGCTACACCTTC. This gives the protein CAVNRQARRNYTNYGYTF.

This clone appeared a few times. The CDR3 protein is CASSETVRPSGNTIYF. CDR3 in DNA: TGTGCCAGCAGTGAAACAGTTCGGCCCTCTGGAAACACCATATATTTT. The chain recombines TRBV6-1 with TRBJ1-3; D ambiguous. The V gene's germline CDR1 is MNHNS and CDR2 SASEGT. The length of the CDR3 is 16 residues. Trimming cost V 2 bases and J 0 bases, with 11 bases left between them.

This chain links TRBV7-2 with TRBJ2-3; no reliable D call. Trimming removed 4 bases from V and 4 bases from J, with 9 bases in between. The CDR3 runs to 13 residues. The germline V gene encodes CDR1 SGHTA and CDR2 FQGNSA. The CDR3, as DNA: TGTGCCAGCAGCTCCACGCCGGCAGATACGCAGTATTTT. This encodes CASSSTPADTQYF.

This clone has a handful of counts. The chain uses TRBV5-1 and TRBJ2-1; the D gene is possibly TRBD2 (7 bases). Germline values: CDR1 SGHRS, CDR2 YFSETQ. The CDR3 runs 14 residues. V was cut by 6 bases and J by 3 bases, with 13 bases left in between. CDR3 loop: CASKGGAGYNEQFF. The CDR3 bases are TGCGCCAGCAAGGGGGGGGCGGGCTACAATGAGCAGTTCTTC.

V and J are TRBV15 and TRBJ2-5; D not certain. In germline, CDR1 is LNHNV, CDR2 YYDKDF (reference sequence). The CDR3 runs 12 residues. V was shortened by 0 bases and J by 5 bases, with 4 bases between the two germline ends. CDR3 in amino acids: CATSRDSETQYF. The CDR3 nucleotides are TGTGCCACCAGCAGAGATTCTGAGACCCAGTACTTC. Looking up the rest from reference TRBV15 and TRBJ2-5 gives the full variable domain: DAMVIQNPRYQVTQFGKPVTLSCSQTLNHNVMYWYQQKSSQAPKLLFHYYDKDFNNEADTPDNFQSRRPNTSFCFLDIRSPGLGDTAMYLCATSRDSETQYFGPGTRLLVL.

This CDR3 is CASSLTASGSFNEQFF. CDR3 DNA: TGTGCCAGCAGCTTAACGGCTAGCGGGAGTTTCAATGAGCAGTTCTTC. The chain has TRBV7-3 and TRBJ2-1; 10 nucleotides align to TRBD2. CDR1 SGHTA and CDR2 FQGTGA come from the germline V gene. The junction had 5 bases not matched to a gene; V was cut back by 0 bases and J by 6 bases. This CDR3 has 16 amino acids. Using reference TRBV7-3 and TRBJ2-1 for the parts outside the CDR3, the full variable domain is GAGVSQTPSNKVTEKGKYVELRCDPISGHTALYWYRQSLGQGPEFLIYFQGTGAADDSGLPNDRFFAVRPEGSVSTLKIQRTERGDSAVYLCASSLTASGSFNEQFFGPGTRLTVL.

The chain recombines TRBV4-1 with TRBJ2-7; 11 positions match TRBD1. V trimming: 1 base; J trimming: 3 bases; junction bases outside the gene matches: 2. Per germline, CDR1 MGHRA and CDR2 YSYEKL. The CDR3 runs to 15 residues. The CDR3 DNA reads as TGCGCCAGCAGCCAAGTTGGGACAGGGGGCTACGAGCAGTACTTC. Translating gives CASSQVGTGGYEQYF.

The V and J genes are TRBV15 and TRBJ1-4; TRBD1 aligns across 9 bases. V trimming: 0 bases; J trimming: 8 bases; junction bases outside the gene matches: 4. The CDR3 is 15 amino acids. CDR1 and CDR2 from the germline V gene are LNHNV and YYDKDF (reference sequence). DNA for the CDR3: TGTGCCACCAGCAGAGAGGGGACAGGGCGCGAAAAACTGTTTTTT. This codes for CATSREGTGREKLFF.

The rearrangement joins TRBV5-4 to TRBJ2-6; D might be TRBD1 (5 bases). Trimming removed 4 bases from V and 1 base from J, with 9 bases in between. From germline, CDR1 is SGHNT and CDR2 YYREEE (reference sequence). This CDR3 region has 15 residues. CDR3 protein: CASSIRQSGANVLTF. DNA for the CDR3: TGTGCCAGCAGCATACGACAGTCTGGGGCCAACGTCCTGACTTTC.

The chain has TRBV15 and TRBJ2-3; D is ambiguous. The CDR3 has 14 amino acids. Trimming took 3 bases from V and 2 from J, leaving 9 bases between them. Looked up from germline, CDR1 is LNHNV and CDR2 is YYDKDF (reference sequence). The CDR3 sequence: CATSRPTPTDTQYF. Here the CDR3 DNA reads TGTGCCACCAGCAGGCCGACTCCCACAGATACGCAGTATTTT. Combining the CDR3 with reference TRBV15 and TRBJ2-3 gives the whole variable domain DAMVIQNPRYQVTQFGKPVTLSCSQTLNHNVMYWYQQKSSQAPKLLFHYYDKDFNNEADTPDNFQSRRPNTSFCFLDIRSPGLGDTAMYLCATSRPTPTDTQYFGPGTRLTVL.

V usage is TRBV5-1 and J usage is TRBJ1-1; TRBD1 matches at 7 bases. Germline-derived CDR1 and CDR2 are SGHRS and YFSETQ. The CDR3 is 16 residues long. V shed 0 bases, J shed 6 bases, and the junction held 11 bases outside the gene matches. The CDR3 sequence: CASSLEGTDRVAEAFF. As DNA, the CDR3 is TGCGCCAGCAGCTTGGAGGGGACCGACAGGGTTGCTGAAGCTTTCTTT.

The rearrangement uses TRBV9 and TRBJ2-1, with D perhaps matching TRBD2 (6 bases). Trimming took off 3 bases at V and 1 base at J, with 23 bases between the two ends. The CDR3 loop spans 19 amino acids. Germline CDR1 reads SGDLS; CDR2 reads YYNGEE. The CDR3, as DNA: TGTGCCAGCAGCGCCCCCACCAGACGAGCGGGCGATTCCTACAATGAGCAGTTCTTC. Translation: CASSAPTRRAGDSYNEQFF.

The chain combines TRBV28 with TRBJ1-1, with a possible D match to TRBD1 (6 bases). With 1 base removed from V and 3 bases from J, the gap between germline ends came to 18 bases. The germline V gene encodes CDR1 MDHEN and CDR2 SYDVKM. This CDR3 contains 17 residues. The CDR3 DNA reads TGTGCCAGCAGTTTATTGCAGGAATTGGGACACCACACTGAAGCTTTCTTT. Its translation is CASSLLQELGHHTEAFF.

This clone has more than one count but fewer than ten. The chain recombines TRBV9 with TRBJ1-1; possibly TRBD1 for D (5 bases). This CDR3 is 11 amino acids long. Per the germline V gene, CDR1 is SGDLS and CDR2 is YYNGEE. V lost 4 bases and J 7 bases, leaving 8 bases between the germline ends. The CDR3 sequence: CASSIRVEAFF. CDR3 bases: TGTGCCAGCAGCATCAGGGTTGAAGCTTTCTTT.

The chain has TRBV2 and TRBJ1-1, with D possibly being TRBD1 (5 bases). The germline V gene encodes CDR1 SNHLY and CDR2 FYNNEI. V was clipped by 4 bases and J by 2 bases, with 11 bases between them. This CDR3 contains 14 residues. The CDR3 is CASSVAGVNTEAFF. In nucleotides, the CDR3 is TGTGCCAGCAGTGTGGCGGGGGTAAACACTGAAGCTTTCTTT.

This chain uses TRBV29-1 with TRBJ2-3; TRBD2 agrees at 8 bases. This CDR3 has 13 amino acids. The V gene end was trimmed by 7 bases and the J gene end by 0 bases; junction bases not matched to a gene: 3. Germline loops: CDR1 SQVTM, CDR2 ANQGSEA. DNA for the CDR3: TGCAGCGGTTCTAGCGGGAGCACAGATACGCAGTATTTT. It yields the protein CSGSSGSTDTQYF.

J is TRBJ2-5 and V is TRBV5-1; D call uncertain. Trimming left V 4 bases short and J 5 bases short, with 12 bases between. The germline V gene encodes CDR1 SGHRS and CDR2 YFSETQ. CDR3 length: 13 amino acids. As DNA, the CDR3 is TGCGCCAGCAGCATGGACCCTCGGGAGACCCAGTACTTC. Encoded protein: CASSMDPRETQYF.